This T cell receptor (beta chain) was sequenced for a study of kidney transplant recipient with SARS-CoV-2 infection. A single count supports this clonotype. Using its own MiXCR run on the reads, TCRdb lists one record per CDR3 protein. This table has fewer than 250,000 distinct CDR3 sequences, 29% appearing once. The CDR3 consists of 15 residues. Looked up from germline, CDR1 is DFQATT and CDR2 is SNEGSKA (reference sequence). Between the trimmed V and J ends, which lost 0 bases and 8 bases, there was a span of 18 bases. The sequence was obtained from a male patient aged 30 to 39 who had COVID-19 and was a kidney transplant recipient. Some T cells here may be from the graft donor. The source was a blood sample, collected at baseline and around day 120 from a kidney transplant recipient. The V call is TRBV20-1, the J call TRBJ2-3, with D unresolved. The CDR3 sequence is CSARDLEARVFTQYF. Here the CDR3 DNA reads TGCAGTGCTAGAGATCTCGAGGCGAGAGTGTTTACGCAGTATTTT.